Listed below are T cell receptor beta chains from one sample, sequenced in a study of blood T cell repertoires in COVID-19. Repertoires were generated with immunoSEQ multiplex PCR, while TCRdb's copy carries only in-frame clones and drops some. The data show roughly 200,000 clones, with around 85% seen just once and more than 5.5% held by the top ten. The sample consisted of PBMCs or T cells enriched from blood (not recorded which). All receptors derive from a man aged 35 to 55 who had recovered from COVID-19. CDR3s include the opening cysteine and the closing phenylalanine or tryptophan. The D gene is left open where the match is weak. Part of the rows lack a size; the others show once, few, many or a class for expanded clones.

d_call	v_call	j_call	clone_size	cdr3_aa	cdr3_nt
TRBD1	TRBV30	TRBJ2-1	-	CASGTGAWEQFF	TGTGCCTCCGGGACAGGGGCTTGGGAGCAGTTCTTC
-	TRBV18	TRBJ2-1	-	CASSPSGSSYNEQFF	TGTGCCAGCTCACCATCTGGTAGCTCCTACAATGAGCAGTTCTTC
TRBD1	TRBV12-5	TRBJ2-7	-	CASGPYRDRGYEQYF	TGTGCTAGTGGCCCATACCGGGACAGGGGCTACGAGCAGTACTTC
TRBD1	TRBV25-1	TRBJ1-4	-	CASTDRATNEKLFF	TGTGCCAGCACCGACAGGGCAACTAATGAAAAACTGTTTTTT
-	TRBV10-3	TRBJ1-2	-	CAISDVGANYGYTF	TGTGCCATCAGTGATGTCGGGGCTAACTATGGCTACACCTTC
TRBD1	TRBV18	TRBJ2-5	-	CASSPPGQGQETQYF	TGTGCCAGCTCACCACCGGGACAGGGGCAAGAGACCCAGTACTTC
TRBD1	TRBV25-1	TRBJ1-6	-	CASIGQGNSPLHF	TGTGCCAGCATTGGACAGGGAAATTCACCCCTCCACTTT
-	TRBV10-2	TRBJ1-1	once	CASSEQGGTEAFF	TGCGCCAGCAGTGAGCAGGGTGGCACTGAAGCTTTCTTT
TRBD1	TRBV7-3	TRBJ2-2	-	CASSLMEGGARTGELFF	TGTGCCAGCAGCTTAATGGAAGGGGGCGCTAGGACCGGGGAGCTGTTTTTT
-	TRBV28	TRBJ1-2	-	CASSFPDRNYGYTF	TGTGCCAGCAGTTTTCCGGACAGAAACTATGGCTACACCTTC
-	TRBV18	TRBJ2-3	-	CASSLKPLSGDTQYF	TGTGCCAGCTCACTAAAACCTCTTAGTGGAGATACGCAGTATTTT
-	TRBV30	TRBJ2-1	-	CAWATGLTPNEQFF	TGTGCCTGGGCTACGGGACTTACTCCGAATGAGCAGTTCTTC
TRBD2	TRBV6-6	TRBJ2-1	-	CASSDSGGASNEQFF	TGTGCCAGCAGCGATAGCGGGGGGGCGTCAAATGAGCAGTTCTTC
TRBD1	TRBV29-1	TRBJ2-7	once	CSVPGQGAYEQYF	TGCAGCGTACCGGGACAGGGGGCTTACGAGCAGTACTTC
TRBD1	TRBV18	TRBJ2-7	-	CASSPMRSGTGLHEQYF	TGTGCCAGCTCACCAATGCGATCGGGGACAGGGCTCCACGAGCAGTACTTC
-	TRBV16	TRBJ2-7	-	CASSQDADILSYEQYF	TGTGCCAGCAGCCAAGATGCGGACATCCTCTCCTACGAGCAGTACTTC
-	TRBV5-1	TRBJ1-4	-	CASRPTSSSNEKLFF	TGCGCCAGCAGGCCCACGTCGAGTTCTAATGAAAAACTGTTTTTT
TRBD1	TRBV6-5	TRBJ1-2	-	CASSSPGTGGNYGYTF	TGTGCCAGCAGTTCGCCTGGGACAGGGGGCAACTATGGCTACACCTTC
TRBD1	TRBV6-1	TRBJ1-6	-	CASSDEGQGGNSPLHF	TGTGCCAGCAGTGACGAGGGACAGGGGGGAAATTCACCCCTCCACTTT
-	TRBV29-1	TRBJ1-2	-	CSAPEGEGGGYTF	TGCAGCGCCCCGGAGGGGGAGGGTGGTGGCTACACCTTC
-	TRBV28	TRBJ2-2	few	CASSSTGRRVFF	TGTGCCAGCAGTTCCACAGGCAGGAGGGTGTTTTTT
-	TRBV30	TRBJ1-3	-	CAWRTEFGNTIYF	TGTGCCTGGAGGACGGAGTTTGGAAACACCATATATTTT
-	TRBV20-1	TRBJ1-1	-	CSASAGMNTEAFF	TGCAGTGCTAGTGCAGGGATGAACACTGAAGCTTTCTTT
-	TRBV4-2	TRBJ1-1	-	CASSQDAGRDTEAFF	TGTGCCAGCAGCCAAGATGCAGGGCGCGACACTGAAGCTTTCTTT
-	TRBV28	TRBJ2-1	-	CASSLGKRPSPVREQFF	TGTGCCAGCAGTTTAGGGAAGCGGCCCTCGCCCGTTCGTGAGCAGTTCTTC
-	TRBV9	TRBJ2-1	once	CASSSLGSSYNEQFF	TGTGCCAGCAGCTCCCTCGGTAGCTCCTACAATGAGCAGTTCTTC
-	TRBV19	TRBJ1-2	-	CASSIDLRTVYGYTF	TGTGCCAGTAGTATAGATCTAAGGACAGTCTATGGCTACACCTTC
-	TRBV18	TRBJ2-3	-	CASSPRRMHGGDTQYF	TGTGCCAGCTCACCTCGGCGGATGCACGGGGGAGATACGCAGTATTTT
-	TRBV13	TRBJ1-1	-	CASSLGGRVSTEAFF	TGTGCCAGCAGCTTAGGGGGGAGGGTGAGCACTGAAGCTTTCTTT
TRBD2	TRBV5-4	TRBJ2-1	-	CASRAGTSVANEQFF	TGTGCCAGCAGAGCCGGGACTAGCGTGGCCAATGAGCAGTTCTTC
-	TRBV6-1	TRBJ2-3	-	CASSETSIRGKYF	TGTGCCAGCAGTGAAACCTCCATCCGAGGGAAATATTTT
TRBD2	TRBV9	TRBJ2-1	-	CASSVAGSGGKQFF	TGTGCCAGCAGCGTAGCGGGATCGGGGGGGAAGCAGTTCTTC
-	TRBV23-1	TRBJ2-5	-	CASSQSWSRAQGETQYF	TGCGCCAGCAGTCAATCTTGGTCCCGGGCCCAGGGAGAGACCCAGTACTTC
TRBD1	TRBV6-4	TRBJ2-1	few	CASSDWDRDYNEQFF	TGTGCCAGCAGTGACTGGGACAGGGACTACAATGAGCAGTTCTTC
TRBD2	TRBV6-1	TRBJ2-1	-	CASSGASGGSYNEQFF	TGTGCCAGCAGTGGGGCTAGCGGGGGCTCCTACAATGAGCAGTTCTTC
TRBD1	TRBV2	TRBJ1-6	-	CASSDITATGRNSPLHF	TGTGCCAGCAGCGACATTACCGCGACAGGGCGAAATTCACCCCTCCACTTT
-	TRBV6-5	TRBJ2-5	-	CASSTPGLKETQYF	TGTGCCAGCAGCACCCCGGGATTAAAAGAGACCCAGTACTTC
-	TRBV5-1	TRBJ2-5	-	CASSSGNSQETQYF	TGCGCCAGCAGCTCCGGGAACAGCCAAGAGACCCAGTACTTC
TRBD2	TRBV19	TRBJ2-1	-	CASSKLAGAKTYNEQFF	TGTGCCAGTAGTAAGCTAGCGGGAGCCAAAACGTACAATGAGCAGTTCTTC
-	TRBV13	TRBJ2-2	many	CASSLGGESNTGELFF	TGTGCCAGCAGCTTAGGCGGAGAGTCCAACACCGGGGAGCTGTTTTTT
-	TRBV5-6	TRBJ2-7	-	CASRGARQALREQYF	TGTGCCAGCAGGGGGGCCCGACAGGCTCTCCGCGAGCAGTACTTC
-	TRBV7-6	TRBJ1-2	-	CASSQGEGYGYTF	TGTGCCAGCAGCCAAGGGGAAGGCTATGGCTACACCTTC
TRBD2	TRBV2	TRBJ2-1	-	CASSRLADFGEQFF	TGTGCCAGCAGTAGACTAGCGGATTTTGGTGAGCAGTTCTTC
TRBD2	TRBV11-2	TRBJ2-1	-	CASRVLRGSGRYNEQFF	TGTGCCAGCAGGGTACTTCGGGGTAGCGGGCGGTACAATGAGCAGTTCTTC
-	TRBV19	TRBJ2-3	-	CASSIPPGSGPRVGQYF	TGTGCCAGTAGTATACCTCCGGGTAGCGGCCCCCGGGTGGGGCAGTATTTT
-	TRBV2	TRBJ1-5	-	CASGRGQPQHF	TGTGCCAGCGGTAGGGGACAGCCCCAGCATTTT
TRBD2	TRBV4-1	TRBJ2-2	-	CASSQDGLAGVTGELFF	TGCGCCAGCAGCCAAGATGGACTAGCGGGGGTCACCGGGGAGCTGTTTTTT
TRBD1	TRBV6-5	TRBJ1-2	-	CASRKTGMDGYTF	TGTGCCAGCAGGAAGACAGGGATGGATGGCTACACCTTC
TRBD1	TRBV12-5	TRBJ1-1	-	CASGLPPGQGPNTEAFF	TGTGCTAGTGGTTTGCCCCCGGGACAGGGCCCGAACACTGAAGCTTTCTTT